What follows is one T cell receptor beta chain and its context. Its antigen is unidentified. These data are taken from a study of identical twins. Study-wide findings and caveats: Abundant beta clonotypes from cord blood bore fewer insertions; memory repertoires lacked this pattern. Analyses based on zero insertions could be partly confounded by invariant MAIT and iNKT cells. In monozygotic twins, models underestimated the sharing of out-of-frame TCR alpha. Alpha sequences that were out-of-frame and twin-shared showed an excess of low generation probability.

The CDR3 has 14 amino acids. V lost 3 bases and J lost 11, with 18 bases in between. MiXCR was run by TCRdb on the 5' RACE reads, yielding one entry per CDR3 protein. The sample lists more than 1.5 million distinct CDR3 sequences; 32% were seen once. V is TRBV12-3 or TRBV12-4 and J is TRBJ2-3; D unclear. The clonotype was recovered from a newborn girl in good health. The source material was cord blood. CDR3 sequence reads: CASSFSDRTDVQYF. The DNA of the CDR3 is TGTGCCAGCAGTTTCTCAGATCGCACCGACGTGCAGTATTTT.